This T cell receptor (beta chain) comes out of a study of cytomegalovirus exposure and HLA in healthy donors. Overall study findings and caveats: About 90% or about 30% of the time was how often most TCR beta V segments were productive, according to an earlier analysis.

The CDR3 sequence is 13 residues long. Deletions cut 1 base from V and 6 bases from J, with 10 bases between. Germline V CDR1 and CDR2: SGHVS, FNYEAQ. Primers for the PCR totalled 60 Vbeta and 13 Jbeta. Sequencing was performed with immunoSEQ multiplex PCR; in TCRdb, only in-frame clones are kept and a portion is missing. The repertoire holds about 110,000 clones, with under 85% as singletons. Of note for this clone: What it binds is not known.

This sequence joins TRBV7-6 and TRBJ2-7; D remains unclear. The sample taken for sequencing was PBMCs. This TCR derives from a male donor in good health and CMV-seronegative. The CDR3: CASSLEQFREQYF. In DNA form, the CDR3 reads TGTGCCAGCAGCTTAGAACAGTTTCGCGAGCAGTACTTC. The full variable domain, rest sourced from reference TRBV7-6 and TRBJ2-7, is GAGVSQSPRYKVTKRGQDVALRCDPISGHVSLYWYRQALGQGPEFLTYFNYEAQQDKSGLPNDRFSAERPEGSISTLTIQRTEQRDSAMYRCASSLEQFREQYFGPGTRLTVT.